This record concerns one T cell receptor (beta chain) sequence. Its specific antigen is unknown. It has no much larger one-base neighbor in the sample; base qualities were not kept. This sample includes further DNA sequences coding for the same CDR3. This record comes from a study of blood T cell repertoires in COVID-19 (dated by TCRdb to the early 2020s). Describing the broader study: Samples from collaborators originated in the United States, Italy and Spain and spanned both the acute and convalescent phases of COVID-19. Samples were obtained from the ongoing ImmuneRACE study (first 160 participants) and from some 1,300 subjects provided by 6 global collaborators. Where available, HLA class I and class II types were taken from metadata supplied by the sample provider and were not determined by assay-based typing. The sample metadata nearly always contained a de-identified subject ID, COVID-19 status, age in years and sex. Subjects who had been exposed to COVID-19, were actively infected with it, or had recovered from it provided the deeply sampled blood TCRbeta repertoires that made up the dataset. The repertoires were released in a freely available public database intended as a resource for research on the immune response to SARS-CoV-2. The prospective study material was composed of cDNA or gDNA derived from T cells, B-cell-depleted T cells, or PBMCs. General study outcomes and caveats: How much clinical and demographic metadata was included differed by source and by participant, and the metadata was provided uncurated.

The immunoSEQ Assay, a bias-controlled multiplex PCR, was used to amplify TCRbeta CDR3 regions from genomic DNA. The source study handled its data this way. Within the assay, amplification of reference gene primers was used to estimate how many nucleated cells each sample contained. Sequence reads were collapsed and filtered to measure the absolute abundance of every unique TCRbeta CDR3 rearrangement. For each sample, productive Simpson clonality was calculated by taking the square root of Simpson's diversity index across productive rearrangements. The table was pulled from immuneACCESS by TCRdb, which kept in-frame rearrangements only. Such tables lose some clones; where checked, under half of the loss comes from unresolved V genes, and the rest has no known cause. The DNA gave D and trimming, while V, J and clone size come from that table. In all, the sample holds about 240,000 clones, and approximately 85% of those were seen once. The ten largest clones represent around 12% of the sample.

The collaborating institutions used their own protocols to collect whole blood in K2EDTA tubes. For TCRbeta analysis, collaborators shipped samples as frozen whole blood, isolated PBMCs, or DNA extracted from either of those sample types. CDR1 MNHEY and CDR2 SMNVEV are derived from the germline V gene (reference sequence). The CDR3 measures 12 amino acids from cysteine to phenylalanine. Just the 36-base CDR3 DNA is kept, in frame starting at base 1. The junction shows trimming of 5 bases on V and 7 bases on J, plus 11 bases between the germline ends. This sequence originates from an elderly man with acute or convalescent COVID-19. Sequenced: peripheral blood. The rearrangement joined TRBV27 to TRBJ1-2; there is no confident call for the D gene. Here is the DNA: TGTGCCAGCAGTCCCTCCGGCGGTGGCTACACCTTC. It translates to CASSPSGGGYTF.